Listed here are 32 T cell receptor beta chains from one sample, sequenced in a study of siplizumab effects on memory and regulatory T cells. Produced via immunoSEQ multiplex PCR; TCRdb's table is partial and in-frame only. The data hold 57,000 or so clones, with around 80% observed a single time. Material for sequencing was memory CD4+ T cells sorted from blood. The receptor source for this set is a human donor in good health.

The rearrangement joins TRBV28 to TRBJ1-5, with TRBD1 as a possible D gene (5 bases). The CDR3 spans 15 residues. V was shortened by 5 bases and J by 6 bases, with 17 bases between the two germline ends. CDR1 MDHEN and CDR2 SYDVKM come from the germline V gene. The CDR3 coding sequence is TGTGCCAGCAGTCCCCCAGGGAATCGAGGTCAGCCCCAGCATTTT. The encoded protein is CASSPPGNRGQPQHF.

V and J are TRBV5-4 and TRBJ2-1, with D uncertain. The germline V gene encodes CDR1 SGHNT and CDR2 YYREEE (reference sequence). The CDR3 consists of 15 residues. V shed 4 bases and J shed 2 bases, with 13 bases lying between them. This CDR3 is CASSADLGTYNEQFF. CDR3 nucleotide sequence: TGTGCCAGCAGCGCCGATCTAGGGACCTACAATGAGCAGTTCTTC.

The chain combines TRBV19 with TRBJ1-2; 7 positions agree with TRBD1. This CDR3 contains 13 residues. Trimming took 5 bases from V and 3 from J; bases not matched to a gene: 3. Germline loops: CDR1 LNHDA, CDR2 SQIVND (reference sequence). The CDR3 DNA reads as TGTGCCAGTAGTCTCGGGACAGACTATGGCTACACCTTC. Translated, it gives CASSLGTDYGYTF.

This chain uses TRBV4-3 with TRBJ1-4; the D gene is possibly TRBD1 (5 bases). V lost 1 base, J lost 0 bases, and 21 bases lay in between. CDR1 LGHNA and CDR2 YSLEER come from the germline V gene. The CDR3 loop spans 20 amino acids. CDR3 DNA sequence: TGCGCCAGCAGCCAAGGCAGTGTAGGACCGGGGGTTGCAACTAATGAAAAACTGTTTTTT. Translated: CASSQGSVGPGVATNEKLFF.

The chain recombines TRBV9 with TRBJ1-6, with D unresolved. This CDR3 is 18 amino acids long. Between the trimmed V and J ends, which lost 3 bases and 4 bases, there was a span of 20 bases. CDR1 SGDLS and CDR2 YYNGEE come from the germline V gene. CDR3 DNA: TGTGCCAGCAGCGGCTCCGTCGGACGCGGAGCATATAATTCACCCCTCCACTTT. Translating gives CASSGSVGRGAYNSPLHF.

The rearrangement uses TRBV2 and TRBJ2-5; a possible D gene is TRBD1 (5 bases). This CDR3 is built from 15 residues. Trimming removed 0 bases at V and 1 base at J, with 9 bases between. CDR1 is SNHLY and CDR2 is FYNNEI in the germline V gene. In nucleotides, the CDR3 is TGTGCCAGCAGTGAAGCTCCAGGGTCCCAAGAGACCCAGTACTTC. It encodes CASSEAPGSQETQYF.

This clone has just a few counts. The chain links TRBV7-2 to TRBJ1-1; D is unclear. Germline V gene data show CDR1 as SGHTA and CDR2 as FQGNSA. The V end was cut by 1 base, the J end by 2 bases, with 8 bases between. This CDR3 contains 14 residues. DNA of the CDR3: TGTGCCAGCAGCTTAGGGGCGGGCAACACTGAAGCTTTCTTT. Residues: CASSLGAGNTEAFF.

The V and J genes are TRBV15 and TRBJ1-1; the D is unclear. This CDR3 comprises 14 residues. Trimming took 2 bases from V and 0 from J, leaving 7 bases between them. The V gene's germline CDR1 is LNHNV and CDR2 YYDKDF (reference sequence). The CDR3 nucleotides are TGTGCCACCAGCAGACAGAGCATGAACACTGAAGCTTTCTTT. Translation gives CATSRQSMNTEAFF.

J is TRBJ1-5 and V is TRBV30; TRBD1 is a possible D gene (5 bases). CDR1 is GTSNPN, CDR2 SVGIG, per germline (reference sequence). There are 13 residues in the CDR3. Between the trimmed V and J ends, which lost 0 bases and 5 bases, there was a span of 8 bases. CDR3: CAWSVQVDQPQHF. The CDR3 DNA follows: TGTGCCTGGAGTGTACAGGTAGATCAGCCCCAGCATTTT.

The chain joins TRBV5-1 to TRBJ2-2; TRBD1 matches at 7 bases. V lost 0 bases, J lost 8 bases, and 16 bases stayed unmatched. The CDR3 covers 18 residues. Germline-derived CDR1 and CDR2 are SGHRS and YFSETQ. CDR3 coding DNA: TGCGCCAGCAGCTTGGGTTTAAACGACAGGGTTAAGAGAGGGGAGCTGTTTTTT. Translation: CASSLGLNDRVKRGELFF.

This chain links TRBV1 with TRBJ1-1. TRBV1 is a listed pseudogene. The length of the CDR3 is 16 residues. CDR3 in amino acids: CTSSQFEWGWDTEAFF. The CDR3 DNA is TGCACCAGCAGCCAATTCGAGTGGGGGTGGGACACTGAAGCTTTCTTT.

The V gene is TRBV29-1, the J gene TRBJ2-2; D is undetermined. Trimming shortened V by 5 bases and J by 6 bases, and 7 bases separated the two germline ends. CDR1 and CDR2 from the germline V gene are SQVTM and ANQGSEA. The CDR3 is made up of 11 amino acids. The CDR3 bases are TGCAGCGTTTTTGGCTCCGGGGAGCTGTTTTTT. Its protein is CSVFGSGELFF.

The V and J genes are TRBV9 and TRBJ1-2; D is unclear. V was shortened by 0 bases and J by 3 bases, with 12 bases between the two germline ends. Germline V gene sequence: CDR1 SGDLS, CDR2 YYNGEE. This CDR3 comprises 15 residues. DNA of the CDR3: TGTGCCAGCAGCGTAGTGGATACACCAGACTATGGCTACACCTTC. It is translated as CASSVVDTPDYGYTF.

The chain links TRBV6-5 to TRBJ2-7; D is unclear. This CDR3 spans 13 amino acids. The V end was cut by 6 bases, the J end by 4 bases, with 13 bases between. The germline V gene encodes CDR1 MNHEY and CDR2 SVGAGI. Written as DNA, the CDR3 is TGTGCCAGCAGCATAAATGAGGCGTACGAGCAGTACTTC. Translated: CASSINEAYEQYF.

The chain uses TRBV4-1 and TRBJ2-5; D is tentatively TRBD1 or TRBD2 (5 bases each). The last part of the DNA fits TRBJ2-7 better; the J call may be wrong. CDR3 length equals 15 residues. Germline CDR1 and CDR2: MGHRA and YSYEKL. In nucleotides, the CDR3 is TGCGCCAGCAGCCCCTCGGGGCTAAGCTCCTACGAGCAGTACTTC. Protein product: CASSPSGLSSYEQYF.

J is TRBJ1-6 and V is TRBV6-5; D not certain. CDR1 MNHEY and CDR2 SVGAGI come from the germline V gene. Trimming cost V 2 bases and J 7 bases, with 9 bases left between them. The length of the CDR3 is 14 residues. CDR3 region: CASSYATGNSPLHF. The CDR3 DNA reads as TGTGCCAGCAGTTACGCTACTGGGAATTCACCCCTCCACTTT.

This chain connects TRBV28 to TRBJ2-4, with D perhaps TRBD2 (5 bases). The V end lost 6 bases, the J end lost 2 bases, and 17 bases lay between the germline ends. The CDR3 spans 16 residues. The germline CDR1 and CDR2 sequences are MDHEN and SYDVKM. In DNA, the CDR3 is TGTGCCAGCAGCCCTCCTGGGTTAGCGTCCAAAAACATTCAGTACTTC. Translating it yields CASSPPGLASKNIQYF.

The CDR3 sequence: CAISVESYEQYF. CDR3 DNA sequence: TGTGCCATCAGTGTGGAGTCCTACGAGCAGTACTTC. The V call is TRBV10-3, the J call TRBJ2-7, with D uncertain. With 4 bases removed from V and 1 base from J, the gap between germline ends came to 5 bases. Germline CDR1 and CDR2: ENHRY and SYGVKD. This CDR3 is 12 amino acids long.

V usage is TRBV6-5 and J usage is TRBJ1-2; D is unclear. This CDR3 has 10 amino acids. Germline loops: CDR1 MNHEY, CDR2 SVGAGI. Trimming took 6 bases from V and 8 from J, leaving 7 bases between them. CDR3: CASSSGGYTF. The CDR3 DNA reads as TGTGCCAGCAGCAGTGGCGGCTACACCTTC.

This clone was found a few times. The sample contains more than one DNA sequence encoding this CDR3. J is TRBJ2-1 and V is TRBV6-1; 10 positions match TRBD2. CDR1 and CDR2 (germline): MNHNS, SASEGT. The CDR3 is 17 residues long. The J segment lost 4 bases and the V segment lost 2 bases, leaving 8 bases of the junction unmatched. In DNA, the CDR3 is TGTGCCAGCAGTGAACAAGCGGGGGGGGCCCTTTACAATGAGCAGTTCTTC. Residues: CASSEQAGGALYNEQFF.

This chain connects TRBV7-2 to TRBJ2-1; the D is unclear. Trimming shortened V by 1 base and J by 7 bases, and 5 bases separated the two germline ends. The CDR3 sequence is 12 residues long. Germline V gene data show CDR1 as SGHTA and CDR2 as FQGNSA. CDR3 coding DNA: TGTGCCAGCAGCTTAGTGCGGAATGAGCAGTTCTTC. This sequence encodes CASSLVRNEQFF.

J is TRBJ2-2 and V is TRBV21-1. TRBV21-1 is described as a pseudogene. The CDR3 extends over 14 amino acids. The CDR3 bases are TGTGCCAGCAGCAATCGGCAGAACACCGGGGAGCTGTTTTTT. This gives the protein CASSNRQNTGELFF.

J is TRBJ1-6 and V is TRBV30; a possible D gene is TRBD1 (5 bases). Trimming shortened V by 4 bases and J by 8 bases, and 12 bases separated the two germline ends. This CDR3 is 13 amino acids long. Germline CDR1 reads GTSNPN; CDR2 reads SVGIG (reference sequence). The CDR3 sequence is CAWTGQGDSPLHF. CDR3 DNA sequence: TGTGCCTGGACAGGGCAGGGAGATTCACCCCTCCACTTT.

This clone occurred a few times. V gene TRBV7-3 combines with J gene TRBJ2-2; possibly TRBD1 for D (6 bases). CDR3 size: 16 residues. V was clipped by 5 bases and J by 0 bases, with 13 bases between them. Germline loops: CDR1 SGHTA, CDR2 FQGTGA. In nucleotides, the CDR3 is TGTGCCAGCAGCCCCGGACAGTCTTCGAACACCGGGGAGCTGTTTTTT. Translation: CASSPGQSSNTGELFF.

The genes are TRBV6-1 and TRBJ1-5; D is uncertain. Trimming took 4 bases from V and 2 from J, leaving 9 bases between them. This CDR3 is 14 amino acids long. Looked up from germline, CDR1 is MNHNS and CDR2 is SASEGT. CDR3 in amino acids: CASSGNSGNQPQHF. The CDR3 DNA sequence: TGTGCCAGCAGTGGGAACTCCGGCAATCAGCCCCAGCATTTT.

The rearrangement joins TRBV5-1 to TRBJ2-3; 12 bases map to TRBD2. V shed 4 bases and J 0 bases; nucleotides not matched to a gene: 3. In germline, CDR1 is SGHRS, CDR2 YFSETQ. The length of the CDR3 is 16 residues. The DNA of the CDR3 is TGCGCCAGCAGCCCGACTAGCGGGGGAAGCACAGATACGCAGTATTTT. Translated, it gives CASSPTSGGSTDTQYF.

V gene TRBV11-2 combines with J gene TRBJ2-7; 7 bases match TRBD1. CDR3 length equals 14 residues. Trimming cost V 2 bases and J 6 bases; bases outside gene matches: 7. The germline gives CDR1 SGHAT, CDR2 FQNNGV. The CDR3 region has the DNA TGTGCCAGCAGCTTATCGACAGGGAGAAGCGAGCAGTACTTC. As protein: CASSLSTGRSEQYF.

The rearrangement uses TRBV2 and TRBJ1-1, with TRBD1 identical over 7 bases. Per the germline V gene, CDR1 is SNHLY and CDR2 is FYNNEI. The CDR3 is 14 residues long. Trimming took 7 bases from V and 4 from J; bases not matched to a gene: 9. The CDR3 DNA reads TGTGCCAGCACTAGAGAGACAGGGCCCACTGAAGCTTTCTTT. Protein sequence: CASTRETGPTEAFF.

Points on this clone: This sample also contains other DNA sequences that code for the same CDR3. The chain couples TRBV18 to TRBJ1-5, with D perhaps matching TRBD1 (5 bases). This CDR3 has 14 residues. Germline CDR1 KGHSH, CDR2 LQKENI. Trimming cost V 6 bases and J 2 bases, with 11 bases left between them. The CDR3 DNA is TGTGCCAGCTCTCCCCAGGGAGGCAATCAGCCCCAGCATTTT. This codes for CASSPQGGNQPQHF.

This rearrangement joins TRBV6-5 to TRBJ1-1, with D hard to call. CDR3 size: 13 residues. Between the trimmed V and J ends, which lost 8 bases and 1 base, there was a span of 11 bases. The V gene's germline CDR1 is MNHEY and CDR2 SVGAGI. The chain's CDR3 is CASAEGRNTEAFF. For the CDR3, the DNA is TGTGCCAGCGCGGAGGGCAGGAACACTGAAGCTTTCTTT.

This clone showed up just once. CDR3 in amino acids: CASSESTGPTSPLHF. CDR3 DNA sequence: TGCGCCAGCAGTGAGTCGACAGGGCCGACTTCACCCCTCCACTTT. This chain joins TRBV10-2 and TRBJ1-6; 7 nucleotides agree with TRBD1. This CDR3 contains 15 residues. The V gene end was trimmed by 0 bases and the J gene end by 9 bases; junction bases not matched to a gene: 5. The germline V gene encodes CDR1 WSHSY and CDR2 SAAADI.

The chain employs TRBV28 and TRBJ2-7, with D uncertain. This CDR3 has 11 amino acids. V was clipped by 8 bases and J by 1 base, with 6 bases between them. The V gene's germline CDR1 is MDHEN and CDR2 SYDVKM. The CDR3 protein is CASESSYEQYF. The CDR3 DNA follows: TGTGCCAGCGAAAGTTCCTACGAGCAGTACTTC.